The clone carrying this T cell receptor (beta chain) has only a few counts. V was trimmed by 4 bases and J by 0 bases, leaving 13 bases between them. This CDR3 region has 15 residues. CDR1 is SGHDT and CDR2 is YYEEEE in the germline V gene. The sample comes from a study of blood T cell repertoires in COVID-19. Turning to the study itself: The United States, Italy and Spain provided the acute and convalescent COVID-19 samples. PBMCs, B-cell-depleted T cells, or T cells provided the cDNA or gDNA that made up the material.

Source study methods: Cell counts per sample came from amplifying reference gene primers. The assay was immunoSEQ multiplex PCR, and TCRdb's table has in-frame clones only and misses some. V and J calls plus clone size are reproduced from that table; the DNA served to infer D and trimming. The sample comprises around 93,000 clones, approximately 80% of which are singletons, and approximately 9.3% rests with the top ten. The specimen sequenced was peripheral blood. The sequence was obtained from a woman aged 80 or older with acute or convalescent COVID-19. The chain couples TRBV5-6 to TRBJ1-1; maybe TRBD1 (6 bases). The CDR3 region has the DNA TGTGCCAGCAGCAATAAGGACAGTCTGAACACTGAAGCTTTCTTT. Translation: CASSNKDSLNTEAFF.